This T cell receptor beta chain was recovered during a study of T cells in localized non-small cell lung cancer. Study outcomes and limitations: Since sequencing was restricted to only one region of the tumor, intratumor heterogeneity remains a possibility. There was an association of higher blood T cell density with longer overall survival. There was higher T cell clonality in uninvolved adjacent lung than in tumor, and it was highest there.

V shed 0 bases and J 0 bases; nucleotides not matched to a gene: 6. This CDR3 is built from 18 residues. CDR1 and CDR2 (germline): LNHDA, SQIVND (reference sequence). Worth noting for this clone: Its specificity is not known.

Repertoires were generated with immunoSEQ multiplex PCR, while TCRdb's copy carries only in-frame clones and drops some. The data contain roughly 30,000 clones, roughly 90% of them seen just once; the ten biggest clones take up 28%. This sequence originates from a female donor aged 60 or older with stage I lung adenocarcinoma. The sample consisted of peripheral blood, taken before any cancer treatment. The rearrangement joins TRBV19 to TRBJ2-1; TRBD2 agrees at 9 bases. CDR3 bases: TGTGCCAGTAGTATAGAGGGTAGCGGGGGCCTCTCCTACAATGAGCAGTTCTTC. It translates to CASSIEGSGGLSYNEQFF.